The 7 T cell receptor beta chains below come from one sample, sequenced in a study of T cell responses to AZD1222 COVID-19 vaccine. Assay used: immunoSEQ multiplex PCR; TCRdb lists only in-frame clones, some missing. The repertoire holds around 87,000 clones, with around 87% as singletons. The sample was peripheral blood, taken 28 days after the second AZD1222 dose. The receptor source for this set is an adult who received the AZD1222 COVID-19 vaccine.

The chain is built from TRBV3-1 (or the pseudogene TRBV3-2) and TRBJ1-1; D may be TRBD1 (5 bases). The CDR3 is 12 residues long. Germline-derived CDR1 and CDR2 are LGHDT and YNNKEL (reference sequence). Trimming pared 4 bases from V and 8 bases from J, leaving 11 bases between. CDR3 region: CASSLRTMEAFF. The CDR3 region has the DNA TGTGCCAGCAGCCTGCGGACAATGGAAGCTTTCTTT.

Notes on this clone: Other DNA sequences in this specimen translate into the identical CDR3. This CDR3 reads CASSLRGGYEQYF. For the CDR3, the DNA is TGTGCCAGCAGTTTACGGGGGGGCTACGAGCAGTACTTC. The chain combines TRBV12-3 or TRBV12-4 with TRBJ2-7; TRBD2 aligns across 8 bases. The V and J ends lost 2 bases and 3 bases, in that order; junction bases with no gene match: 0. This CDR3 is 13 amino acids long.

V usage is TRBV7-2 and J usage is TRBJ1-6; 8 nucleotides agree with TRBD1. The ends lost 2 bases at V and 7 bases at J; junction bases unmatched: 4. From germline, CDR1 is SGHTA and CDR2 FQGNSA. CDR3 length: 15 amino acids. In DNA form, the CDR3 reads TGTGCCAGCAGCTTATTGGGGACAGGCAATTCACCCCTCCACTTT. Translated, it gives CASSLLGTGNSPLHF.

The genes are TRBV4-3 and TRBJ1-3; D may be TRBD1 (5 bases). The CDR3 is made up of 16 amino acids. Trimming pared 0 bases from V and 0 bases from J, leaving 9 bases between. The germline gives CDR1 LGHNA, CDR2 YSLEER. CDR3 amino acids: CASSQDWGLSGNTIYF. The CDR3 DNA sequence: TGCGCCAGCAGCCAAGATTGGGGCCTCTCTGGAAACACCATATATTTT.

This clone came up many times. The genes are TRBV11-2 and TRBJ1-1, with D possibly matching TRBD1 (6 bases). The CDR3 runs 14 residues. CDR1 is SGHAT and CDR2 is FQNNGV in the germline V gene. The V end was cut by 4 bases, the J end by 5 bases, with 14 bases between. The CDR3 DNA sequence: TGTGCCAGCAGCTCGCGGAACAGGGAAACTGAAGCTTTCTTT. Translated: CASSSRNRETEAFF.

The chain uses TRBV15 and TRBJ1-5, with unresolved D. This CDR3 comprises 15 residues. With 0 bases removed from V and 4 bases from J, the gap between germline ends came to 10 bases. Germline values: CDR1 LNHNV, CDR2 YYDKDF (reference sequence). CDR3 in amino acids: CATSRDRRKNQPQHF. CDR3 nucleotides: TGTGCCACCAGCAGAGATCGCAGGAAAAATCAGCCCCAGCATTTT.

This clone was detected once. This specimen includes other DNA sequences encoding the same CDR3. CDR3: CASSQAGEQYF. CDR3 DNA sequence: TGTGCCAGCAGCCAAGCGGGAGAGCAGTACTTC. The chain recombines TRBV3-1 (or the pseudogene TRBV3-2) with TRBJ2-7, with D possibly TRBD2 on 5 matching bases. This CDR3 has 11 residues. The germline gives CDR1 LGHDT, CDR2 YNNKEL (reference sequence). The V end lost 1 base, the J end lost 7 bases, and 5 bases lay between the germline ends.